This T cell receptor (beta chain) appears in the sequencing data of a study of cytomegalovirus exposure and HLA in healthy donors. The PCR ran on 60 Vbeta and 13 Jbeta primers. Repertoires were generated with immunoSEQ multiplex PCR, while TCRdb's copy carries only in-frame clones and drops some. The top ten clones hold 3.5% to 4% of a sample with more than 130,000 clones, around 76% of them seen once. CDR1 and CDR2 from the germline V gene are MGHDK and SYGVNS. The CDR3 consists of 11 residues. V gave up 4 bases and J gave up 4 bases, with 5 bases separating them. The TCR was taken from a man younger than 35 in good health and CMV-seronegative. Sequenced material: PBMCs. The chain links TRBV25-1 to TRBJ2-7; D gene uncertain. CDR3 in amino acids: CASSAQYEQYF. CDR3 in DNA: TGTGCCAGCAGTGCCCAGTACGAGCAGTACTTC.